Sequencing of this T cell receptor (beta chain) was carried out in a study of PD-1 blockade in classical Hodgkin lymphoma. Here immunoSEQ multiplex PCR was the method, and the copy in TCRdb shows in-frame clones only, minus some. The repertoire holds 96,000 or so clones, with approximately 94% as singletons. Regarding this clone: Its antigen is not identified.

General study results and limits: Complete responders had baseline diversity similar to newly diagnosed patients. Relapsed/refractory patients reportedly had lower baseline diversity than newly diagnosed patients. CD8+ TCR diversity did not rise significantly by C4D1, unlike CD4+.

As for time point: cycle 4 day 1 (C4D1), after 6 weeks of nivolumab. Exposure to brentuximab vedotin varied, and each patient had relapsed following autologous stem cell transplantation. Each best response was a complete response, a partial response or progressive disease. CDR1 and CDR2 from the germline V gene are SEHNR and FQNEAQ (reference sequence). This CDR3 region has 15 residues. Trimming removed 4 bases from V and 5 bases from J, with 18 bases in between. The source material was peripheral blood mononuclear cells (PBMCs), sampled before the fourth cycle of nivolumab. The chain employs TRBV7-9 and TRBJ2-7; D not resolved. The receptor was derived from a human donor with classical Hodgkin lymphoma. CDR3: CASSSEAVLPNEQYF. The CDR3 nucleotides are TGTGCCAGCAGCTCTGAGGCCGTCCTCCCCAACGAGCAGTACTTC.